This TCR beta chain was recovered during a study of T cell repertoires in cytomegalovirus infection. At the level of the study: Public TCR beta signatures marked donors with CMV infection and the matching HLA.

Study-level results: Public TCR beta family frequency separated CMV-and-HLA carriers, including in an independent cohort.

One entry per CDR3 protein results from TCRdb running MiXCR on the reads. Of around 710,000 distinct CDR3 sequences in the sample, 25% to 30% were seen once. Trimming took off 6 bases at V and 2 bases at J, with 13 bases between the two ends. Per germline, CDR1 MGHRA and CDR2 YSYEKL. The CDR3 length is 14 residues. This clonotype was counted between two and nine times. Its antigen is unknown. The gene calls are TRBV4-1 and TRBJ2-5; D is possibly TRBD2 (6 bases). The starting material was cultured CD8+ T cells from PBMCs, obtained from culture after CMV antigen stimulation. The TCR comes from a human donor in good health (CMV status not recorded). Some clones in this sample may be carry-over from other donors' samples. The CDR3 nucleotides are TGCGCCAGCAGACCCATGGGGGGACAAGAGACCCAGTACTTC. Translation: CASRPMGGQETQYF.